A single sample gave rise to the 7 T cell receptor beta chains below, sequenced in a study of cytomegalovirus exposure and HLA in healthy donors. The PCR had 60 Vbeta and 13 Jbeta primers. The assay was immunoSEQ multiplex PCR, and TCRdb's table has in-frame clones only and misses some. The table lists 180,000 or so clones, over 75% of them singletons. Sequencing was done on a sample of PBMCs. Receptors originate from a woman aged 25 to 39 in good health and CMV-seronegative.

The sample holds a few counts of this clone. The V and J genes are TRBV6-5 and TRBJ1-6; D gene unclear. Germline V gene data show CDR1 as MNHEY and CDR2 as SVGAGI. The V end lost 2 bases, the J end lost 6 bases, and 8 bases lay between the germline ends. CDR3 size: 14 residues. The CDR3 DNA reads as TGTGCCAGCAGTTACAGACACCCTAATTCACCCCTCCACTTT. As protein: CASSYRHPNSPLHF.

The chain is built from TRBV11-2 and TRBJ2-1; 11 nucleotides line up with TRBD2. In germline, CDR1 is SGHAT, CDR2 FQNNGV. Germline trimming cut 3 bases from V and 8 bases from J; bases unmatched to any gene: 6. The length of the CDR3 is 15 residues. The CDR3, as DNA: TGTGCCAGCAGCTTTCTAGTAGCGGGGGGGGATGAGCAGTTCTTC. Translation: CASSFLVAGGDEQFF. The variable domain in full, with the rest retrieved from reference TRBV11-2 and TRBJ2-1, is EAGVAQSPRYKIIEKRQSVAFWCNPISGHATLYWYQQILGQGPKLLIQFQNNGVVDDSQLPKDRFSAERLKGVDSTLKIQPAKLEDSAVYLCASSFLVAGGDEQFFGPGTRLTVL.

V and J are TRBV10-3 and TRBJ2-7; D gene uncertain. The CDR3 is made up of 15 amino acids. V was shortened by 3 bases and J by 0 bases, with 12 bases between the two germline ends. Germline V gene sequence: CDR1 ENHRY, CDR2 SYGVKD. Written as DNA, the CDR3 is TGTGCCATCAGTGAAAACCCGTCGAGCTCCTACGAGCAGTACTTC. It yields the protein CAISENPSSSYEQYF.

This clone appeared a few times. The V call is TRBV15, the J call TRBJ1-5; possible D gene TRBD1, 6 bases. Germline V gene sequence: CDR1 LNHNV, CDR2 YYDKDF (reference sequence). The V end lost 0 bases, the J end lost 6 bases, and 12 bases lay between the germline ends. The CDR3 loop spans 15 amino acids. This CDR3 is CATSRDRGAFQPQHF. The CDR3 DNA reads TGTGCCACCAGCAGAGATCGGGGGGCCTTTCAGCCCCAGCATTTT.

For this clone: Other DNA variants within this sample encode the same CDR3. The chain is built from TRBV7-9 and TRBJ1-2; unclear D gene. V lost 5 bases, J lost 5 bases, and 9 bases lay in between. CDR3 length equals 12 residues. Per the germline V gene, CDR1 is SEHNR and CDR2 is FQNEAQ (reference sequence). The CDR3 is CASSLTHYGYTF. In nucleotides, the CDR3 is TGTGCCAGCAGCCTGACTCATTATGGCTACACCTTC.

This clone was seen more than once but under ten times. The chain carries TRBV10-1 and TRBJ2-3; weak D call: TRBD2 (5 bases). The CDR3 extends over 15 amino acids. Trimming pared 3 bases from V and 4 bases from J, leaving 14 bases between. CDR1 and CDR2 from the germline V gene are WNHNN and SYGVQD (reference sequence). The CDR3 DNA reads as TGCGCCAGCAGTGATTCGGCGGGTCCAGCAGATACGCAGTATTTT. This encodes CASSDSAGPADTQYF.

This sequence joins TRBV25-1 and TRBJ1-2; no clear D. The V and J ends lost 8 bases and 3 bases respectively, with 7 bases between them. The CDR3 length is 11 residues. Looked up from germline, CDR1 is MGHDK and CDR2 is SYGVNS. The CDR3 DNA reads as TGTGCCAGCCAAACAGACTATGGCTACACCTTC. As protein: CASQTDYGYTF.